The count of the clone carrying this T cell receptor beta chain is one. Some clones are missing from TCRdb's copy, which holds only in-frame ones; the method was immunoSEQ multiplex PCR. The sample contains roughly 2 million clones, 95% of which appear only once. The data derive from a study of shared clonotypes between healthy human individuals. The specimen sequenced was naive CD4+ T cells sorted from blood. The subset: CD45RA+ positively selected. The TCR comes from a man between 18 and 29 years old in good health.

For the CDR3, the DNA is TGTGCCAGCAGCGGACAGGGCGATTCACCCCTCCACTTT. This codes for CASSGQGDSPLHF. The chain has TRBV7-9 and TRBJ1-6, with TRBD1 identical over 8 bases. Trimming removed 5 bases from V and 8 bases from J; junction bases left unmatched: 2. The CDR3 totals 13 residues. Germline CDR1 and CDR2: SEHNR and FQNEAQ (reference sequence).